This TCR beta chain appears in the sequencing data of a study of blood T cell repertoires in COVID-19. Turning to the study itself: The United States, Italy and Spain provided the acute and convalescent COVID-19 samples.

The assay was immunoSEQ multiplex PCR, and TCRdb's table has in-frame clones only and misses some. The table has around 240,000 clones, about 83% seen once. With 0 bases clipped from V and 2 bases from J, the junction kept 12 bases outside the gene matches. The CDR3 is 20 amino acids. CDR1 SGHDN and CDR2 FVKESK come from the germline V gene. Participants were placed into cohorts based on the clinical history they reported. The TCR originated in a woman aged 45-65 years who had recovered from COVID-19. The sequenced sample consisted of PBMCs or T cells enriched from blood (not recorded which). The chain uses TRBV14 and TRBJ2-6; 8 bases are shared with TRBD1. The CDR3 region has the DNA TGTGCCAGCAGCCAAGATCTTTACGCAGGGGGCGGAACTGGGGCCAACGTCCTGACTTTC. Its translation: CASSQDLYAGGGTGANVLTF.